The clone carrying this TCR beta chain showed up just a few times. This specimen belongs to a study of blood T cell repertoires in COVID-19. The Seattle patients, enrolled during active infection, were followed longitudinally. In the original workflow: Using reference gene primer amplification, nucleated cell counts were estimated. Method: immunoSEQ multiplex PCR; TCRdb's copy keeps in-frame clones and lacks some. D and trimming were read from the DNA, whereas the V and J calls and clone size are those reported in that table. The sample records a few hundred thousand clones, approximately 88% being singletons. CDR1 and CDR2 (germline): SGDLS, YYNGEE. This CDR3 comprises 10 residues. V gave up 5 bases and J gave up 6 bases, with 3 bases separating them.

V and J are TRBV9 and TRBJ2-1; D is ambiguous. The source material was peripheral blood. The receptor was isolated from a woman aged 30 to 39 with COVID-19, enrolled during active disease. CDR3 sequence: CASSRNEQFF. In DNA, the CDR3 is TGTGCCAGCAGTCGCAATGAGCAGTTCTTC.